A single sample gave rise to the 3 T cell receptor beta chains below, sequenced in a study of beta chain features in type 1 diabetes (dated by TCRdb to 2017 to 2018). Their recognized antigens are unknown. On the study overall, not on this receptor specifically: Type 1 diabetes patients showed a moderate but significant shortening of TCRB CDR3 length in all four CD4+ subsets.

Libraries were constructed by the immunoSEQ multiplex PCR assay. The High Capacity cDNA Reverse Transcription Kit was used to reverse transcribe all of the isolated RNA, meaning that expressed TCRB transcripts were what got sequenced. Here the immuneACCESS table is served through TCRdb, limited to in-frame sequences with V and J called. Missing clones are a known gap in these copies; in checked studies unresolved V genes cover under half, and the rest lacks a known reason. In this sample the table shows a few hundred thousand clones, about 20% of which occur a single time. The ten largest account for 0.025% to 0.035% of the sample. The sample comprised naive CD4+ T cells from blood. Explained via the paper, the cell subset or site label denotes: true naive CD4+ T cells. The receptors here all came from a woman aged 40 to 55 with type 1 diabetes.

This clone turned up a few times. The rearrangement joins TRBV4-3 to TRBJ1-2, with D perhaps matching TRBD1 (5 bases). The germline V and J ends were trimmed by 4 bases and 8 bases, with 11 bases remaining between them. Germline CDR1 is LGHNA and CDR2 is YSLEER. The CDR3 has 12 residues. The CDR3: CASSRGEGGYTF. The DNA of the CDR3 is TGCGCCAGCAGCCGGGGGGAAGGCGGCTACACCTTC.

V is TRBV9 and J is TRBJ1-5; a possible D gene is TRBD1 (5 bases). Looked up from germline, CDR1 is SGDLS and CDR2 is YYNGEE. Trimming removed 7 bases at V and 1 base at J, with 9 bases between. This CDR3 has 13 residues. CDR3 in amino acids: CASGAGSNQPQHF. CDR3 bases: TGTGCCAGCGGCGCAGGGAGCAATCAGCCCCAGCATTTT.

The chain joins TRBV5-1 to TRBJ2-1; possibly TRBD2 for D (6 bases). From germline, CDR1 is SGHRS and CDR2 YFSETQ. The V end was cut by 4 bases, the J end by 0 bases, with 14 bases between. CDR3 length: 16 amino acids. In DNA form, the CDR3 reads TGCGCCAGCAGCCCCTTGGACGGGAGCTCCTACAATGAGCAGTTCTTC. Protein sequence: CASSPLDGSSYNEQFF.